The entry below gives a single T cell receptor beta chain sequence along with its context. The assay was immunoSEQ multiplex PCR, and TCRdb's table has in-frame clones only and misses some. Of around 160,000 clones detected, about 90% appear once; the ten largest clones hold 5.2%. V was trimmed by 0 bases and J by 1 base, leaving 10 bases between them. The CDR3 loop spans 16 amino acids. Germline CDR1 reads SGHVS; CDR2 reads FNYEAQ. This sample was included in a study of T cell responses to AZD1222 COVID-19 vaccine. Sample: peripheral blood, taken on day 0 of AZD1222 vaccination. The rearrangement uses TRBV7-6 and TRBJ2-1; the D gene is possibly TRBD1 (5 bases). The TCR was taken from an adult in good health. The CDR3 DNA reads as TGTGCCAGCAGCTTAGCGCGCAGGGTGTCCTACAATGAGCAGTTCTTC. This encodes CASSLARRVSYNEQFF. The full variable domain, with the rest looked up from reference TRBV7-6 and TRBJ2-1, is GAGVSQSPRYKVTKRGQDVALRCDPISGHVSLYWYRQALGQGPEFLTYFNYEAQQDKSGLPNDRFSAERPEGSISTLTIQRTEQRDSAMYRCASSLARRVSYNEQFFGPGTRLTVL.